The source of this T cell receptor beta chain is a study of blood T cells in healthy people across ages. Together with a sample-barcoded 5' primer, a J-beta primer mix was included in a second PCR lasting roughly 7 to 11 cycles. TCRdb analysed the 5' RACE reads with MiXCR anew, one entry per CDR3 protein. Among 850,000 to 1,100,000 distinct CDR3 sequences listed, 35% to 40% were seen once. CDR1 MNHEY and CDR2 SVGAGI come from the germline V gene. The CDR3 sequence is 15 residues long. V shed 6 bases and J 10 bases; nucleotides not matched to a gene: 14. This clonotype was recorded a few times. The TCR comes from a man aged 18 to 29 in good health. Input material: blood. The chain joins TRBV6-5 to TRBJ1-4, with TRBD1 matching 7 bases. CDR3 region: CASRPRDSFEGKLFF. The CDR3 DNA sequence: TGTGCCAGCAGACCCCGGGACAGCTTCGAAGGAAAACTGTTTTTT.